Included here is one TCR beta chain sequence, with context. Antigen: not known. An input of 0.5 to 1 ug of RNA was subjected to reverse transcription using random hexamers. MiXCR, run by TCRdb on the immunoSEQ multiplex PCR reads, gives a single entry per CDR3 protein. This sample has hundreds of thousands of distinct CDR3 sequences, with about 95% found just once. The CDR3 sequence is 13 residues long. Germline CDR1 and CDR2: DFQATT and SNEGSKA (reference sequence). After removal of 6 bases from V and 6 bases from J, the junction contained 6 bases not matched to a gene. This sample is drawn from a study of CD8 T cells in Susac syndrome. The overall study: Among the Susac syndrome patients sequenced, over 5 had active disease and about eight were in remission. Susac syndrome patients were untreated, on corticosteroids with some adding intravenous immunoglobulin, or on intravenous immunoglobulin only.

Study results and limitations: The CD4+ T cell repertoires from Susac syndrome exhibited no clonal expansion.

The TCR originated in a human donor with Susac syndrome. This chain connects TRBV20-1 to TRBJ2-1; 9 bases align to TRBD1. What was sequenced was CD4+ T cells from PBMCs. CDR3 sequence (DNA): TGCAGTGCGGAGGGACAGGGCTCCAATGAGCAGTTCTTC. Protein sequence: CSAEGQGSNEQFF.